The 26 T cell receptor beta chains below come from one sample, sequenced in a study of early T cells in non-severe SARS-CoV-2 infection. One entry per CDR3 protein results from TCRdb running MiXCR on the 5' RACE reads. Seen here are 55,000 to 70,000 distinct CDR3 sequences, 12% observed once, and the top ten hold more than 0.9%. The material sequenced was whole blood, taken at baseline. The receptors originated from an adult who was a healthcare worker with PCR-confirmed SARS-CoV-2 infection or an uninfected control (not recorded which). The donor label of this sample is uncertain.

The chain couples TRBV20-1 to TRBJ2-3, with no clear D. The CDR3 sequence is 13 residues long. The V end was cut by 3 bases, the J end by 6 bases, with 13 bases between. From germline, CDR1 is DFQATT and CDR2 SNEGSKA (reference sequence). The CDR3 sequence is CSASPRAADTQYF. The DNA for the CDR3 is TGCAGTGCTAGCCCTAGAGCTGCGGATACGCAGTATTTT.

The rearrangement links TRBV20-1 to TRBJ1-4; D is uncertain. The CDR3 consists of 16 residues. V lost 1 base and J 0 bases, leaving 12 bases between the germline ends. Germline values: CDR1 DFQATT, CDR2 SNEGSKA (reference sequence). The CDR3 spells CSARVSAAPTNEKLFF. The CDR3 nucleotides are TGCAGTGCTAGAGTCTCGGCGGCCCCAACTAATGAAAAACTGTTTTTT.

The CDR3 DNA is TGTGCCAGCAGCCAAGGGGTTGACAGACGATCTGGGGCCAACGTCCTGACTTTC. Its protein is CASSQGVDRRSGANVLTF. The chain couples TRBV3-1 to TRBJ2-6; tentatively, D is TRBD1 (5 bases). This CDR3 is built from 18 residues. Germline V gene data show CDR1 as LGHDT and CDR2 as YNNKEL (reference sequence). Trimming stripped 1 base from V and 1 base from J, with 14 bases between.

This clonotype showed up just a few times. The chain joins TRBV2 to TRBJ2-3, with D unclear. The V and J ends lost 4 bases and 9 bases respectively, with 11 bases between them. The V gene's germline CDR1 is SNHLY and CDR2 FYNNEI. CDR3 length equals 12 residues. CDR3 DNA: TGTGCCAGCAGTGTTTTAGGGAAAACGCAGTATTTT. Residues: CASSVLGKTQYF.

A few counts support this clonotype. The rearrangement joins TRBV6-5 to TRBJ2-1; no firm D call. The germline V gene encodes CDR1 MNHEY and CDR2 SVGAGI. The V gene lost 7 bases and the J gene lost 7 bases, with 17 bases spanning the gap. This CDR3 has 14 amino acids. CDR3 loop: CASKNIGMLNEQFF. CDR3 coding DNA: TGTGCCAGCAAAAATATAGGCATGTTGAATGAGCAGTTCTTC.

The chain's CDR3 is CASSGGRATTGELFF. The CDR3 DNA is TGTGCCAGCAGCGGGGGACGGGCCACCACCGGGGAGCTGTTTTTT. This chain connects TRBV9 to TRBJ2-2; D is possibly TRBD1 or TRBD2 (5 bases each). Trimming pared 3 bases from V and 4 bases from J, leaving 13 bases between. Germline loops: CDR1 SGDLS, CDR2 YYNGEE. This CDR3 is built from 15 residues. Drawing the rest from reference TRBV9 and TRBJ2-2, the complete variable domain is DSGVTQTPKHLITATGQRVTLRCSPRSGDLSVYWYQQSLDQGLQFLIQYYNGEERAKGNILERFSAQQFPDLHSELNLSSLELGDSALYFCASSGGRATTGELFFGEGSRLTVL.

This clonotype was recorded many times. The genes are TRBV5-6 and TRBJ2-7, with D unclear. Trimming shortened V by 3 bases and J by 5 bases, and 15 bases separated the two germline ends. The germline gives CDR1 SGHDT, CDR2 YYEEEE. The CDR3 length is 14 residues. CDR3 loop: CASSSRLNANEQYV. Written as DNA, the CDR3 is TGTGCCAGCAGCTCCCGGTTAAACGCGAACGAGCAGTACGTC.

This clonotype showed up just a few times. The chain combines TRBV24-1 with TRBJ1-5; TRBD1 is a possible D gene (6 bases). The CDR3 is made up of 15 amino acids. Deletions cut 3 bases from V and 4 bases from J, with 12 bases between. In germline, CDR1 is KGHDR, CDR2 SFDVKD. The CDR3 reads CATSDSDRPNQPQHF. The CDR3 DNA sequence: TGTGCCACCAGTGATAGCGACAGGCCTAATCAGCCCCAGCATTTT.

The chain employs TRBV7-2 and TRBJ2-1; weak D call: TRBD1 (6 bases). Germline CDR1 SGHTA, CDR2 FQGNSA. The CDR3 is made up of 16 amino acids. Trimming took off 3 bases at V and 5 bases at J, with 17 bases between the two ends. In nucleotides, the CDR3 is TGTGCCAGCAGCTTCCAGACAGGTGCCTTAAACAATGAGCAGTTCTTC. This translates into CASSFQTGALNNEQFF.

This clonotype is deemed medium-sized. This chain uses TRBV27 with TRBJ2-1, with D perhaps TRBD1 or TRBD2 (5 bases each). Trimming cost V 6 bases and J 1 base, with 13 bases left between them. This CDR3 comprises 15 residues. Per germline, CDR1 MNHEY and CDR2 SMNVEV (reference sequence). The CDR3 here is CASSREMGSYNEQFF. DNA for the CDR3: TGTGCCAGCAGCAGGGAGATGGGATCCTACAATGAGCAGTTCTTC.

The chain joins TRBV9 to TRBJ1-1, with 9 bases fitting TRBD1. The J segment lost 5 bases and the V segment lost 4 bases, leaving 9 bases of the junction unmatched. CDR1 is SGDLS, CDR2 YYNGEE, per germline. This CDR3 is 15 amino acids long. CDR3 DNA: TGTGCCAGCAGCCCTGTGCCTGGACAGGGGACTGAAGCTTTCTTT. Protein sequence: CASSPVPGQGTEAFF.

Ten or more counts support this clonotype. The chain recombines TRBV24-1 with TRBJ1-5, with D perhaps TRBD1 (5 bases). V lost 5 bases and J 2 bases, leaving 9 bases between the germline ends. The CDR3 sequence is 14 residues long. In germline, CDR1 is KGHDR, CDR2 SFDVKD. The CDR3 nucleotides are TGTGCCACCAGTGGTGCAGGGCGCAATCAGCCCCAGCATTTT. Its translation: CATSGAGRNQPQHF.

This clonotype was detected many times. This chain joins TRBV29-1 and TRBJ1-2, with D possibly TRBD1 on 5 matching bases. Trimming pared 4 bases from V and 6 bases from J, leaving 12 bases between. This CDR3 spans 12 amino acids. Looked up from germline, CDR1 is SQVTM and CDR2 is ANQGSEA. For the CDR3, the DNA is TGCAGCGTTGCTCAGGGTTTGGATGGCTACACCTTC. Translating gives CSVAQGLDGYTF.

Many counts were recorded for this clonotype. The chain has TRBV19 and TRBJ1-5; 8 bases align to TRBD1. The CDR3 loop spans 17 amino acids. CDR1 is LNHDA, CDR2 SQIVND, per germline (reference sequence). Trimming cost V 4 bases and J 2 bases; bases outside gene matches: 10. The DNA of the CDR3 is TGTGCCAGTAGTAAACCCACACAGGGGGTGGGCAATCAGCCCCAGCATTTT. Translating gives CASSKPTQGVGNQPQHF. Full variable domain (rest looked up from reference TRBV19 and TRBJ1-5): DGGITQSPKYLFRKEGQNVTLSCEQNLNHDAMYWYRQDPGQGLRLIYYSQIVNDFQKGDIAEGYSVSREKKESFPLTVTSAQKNPTAFYLCASSKPTQGVGNQPQHFGDGTRLSIL.

The sample holds a few counts of this clonotype. This sequence joins TRBV3-1 and TRBJ1-4, with D uncertain. Germline loops: CDR1 LGHDT, CDR2 YNNKEL (reference sequence). This CDR3 contains 15 residues. Between the trimmed V and J ends, which lost 0 bases and 8 bases, there was a span of 13 bases. The CDR3 is CASSQEEAVKEKLFF. The CDR3 DNA follows: TGTGCCAGCAGCCAAGAGGAGGCGGTAAAAGAAAAACTGTTTTTT.

The rearrangement joins TRBV3-1 to TRBJ1-2, with D hard to call. V lost 0 bases and J lost 2, with 16 bases in between. Germline CDR1 LGHDT, CDR2 YNNKEL (reference sequence). This CDR3 spans 17 amino acids. The CDR3 here is CASSQDGKGRLNYGYTF. In DNA form, the CDR3 reads TGTGCCAGCAGCCAAGATGGTAAAGGGCGCCTGAACTATGGCTACACCTTC.

This clonotype occurred a few times. The CDR3 sequence: CASSRGQSNSGNTIYF. For the CDR3, the DNA is TGTGCCAGCAGCCGTGGACAGTCAAACTCTGGAAACACCATATATTTT. The chain employs TRBV7-2 and TRBJ1-3; D might be TRBD1 (6 bases). This CDR3 has 16 amino acids. Germline values: CDR1 SGHTA, CDR2 FQGNSA. Trimming removed 5 bases at V and 0 bases at J, with 14 bases between.

In its sample, this clonotype was seen a few times. The rearrangement joins TRBV3-1 to TRBJ2-3, with D unclear. Germline values: CDR1 LGHDT, CDR2 YNNKEL (reference sequence). V dropped 1 base and J dropped 3 bases, with 2 bases sitting between them. CDR3 length: 12 amino acids. CDR3 loop: CASSQGTDTQYF. The CDR3 nucleotides read TGTGCCAGCAGCCAAGGTACAGATACGCAGTATTTT.

The J gene is TRBJ1-1, the V gene TRBV7-9; D gene uncertain. The CDR3 consists of 14 residues. Germline loops: CDR1 SEHNR, CDR2 FQNEAQ (reference sequence). Trimming took off 6 bases at V and 1 base at J, with 12 bases between the two ends. The CDR3 DNA is TGTGCCAGCAGACGTGGGGAACCGAACACTGAAGCTTTCTTT. This codes for CASRRGEPNTEAFF.

This clonotype was observed at least ten times. The chain combines TRBV3-1 with TRBJ1-2; D gene uncertain. The CDR3 has 15 amino acids. Germline V gene data show CDR1 as LGHDT and CDR2 as YNNKEL (reference sequence). Deletions cut 3 bases from V and 2 bases from J, with 13 bases between. The CDR3 bases are TGTGCCAGCAGCCAGAACCCGGTAGGGAACTATGGCTACACCTTC. Translated, it gives CASSQNPVGNYGYTF. The complete variable domain, with remaining parts taken from reference TRBV3-1 and TRBJ1-2, reads DTAVSQTPKYLVTQMGNDKSIKCEQNLGHDTMYWYKQDSKKFLKIMFSYNNKELIINETVPNRFSPKSPDKAHLNLHINSLELGDSAVYFCASSQNPVGNYGYTFGSGTRLTVV.

This clonotype was seen a handful of times. The chain is built from TRBV20-1 and TRBJ2-5; D might be TRBD1 (6 bases). The CDR3 covers 12 residues. Trimming pared 5 bases from V and 3 bases from J, leaving 10 bases between. The germline V gene encodes CDR1 DFQATT and CDR2 SNEGSKA (reference sequence). The CDR3 DNA reads as TGCAGTGCTTCAGGACAGAAAGAGACCCAGTACTTC. It codes for CSASGQKETQYF.

This chain links TRBV5-6 with TRBJ2-7; D not resolved. Germline-derived CDR1 and CDR2 are SGHDT and YYEEEE. Trimming pared 2 bases from V and 0 bases from J, leaving 9 bases between. The CDR3 consists of 14 residues. The CDR3 sequence is CASSFISSSYEQYV. The CDR3 bases are TGTGCCAGCAGCTTCATATCTAGCTCCTACGAGCAGTACGTC.

This clonotype was recorded at least ten times. V is TRBV10-3 and J is TRBJ2-3, with 7 bases identical to TRBD1. The CDR3 sequence is 16 residues long. Germline V gene sequence: CDR1 ENHRY, CDR2 SYGVKD. V lost 2 bases to trimming and J lost 2 bases; unmatched junction nucleotides: 7. This chain's CDR3 is CAISEKQGTYTDTQYF. CDR3 bases: TGTGCCATCAGTGAGAAACAGGGGACCTACACAGATACGCAGTATTTT.

This clonotype was recorded at least ten times. In nucleotides, the CDR3 is TGCGCCAGCAGCCCTGGGAGGGACGTCAGCACAGATACGCAGTATTTT. Its translation: CASSPGRDVSTDTQYF. The rearrangement joins TRBV5-1 to TRBJ2-3, with TRBD2 identical over 7 bases. With V trimmed by 4 bases and J by 0 bases, 8 bases remained unmatched. CDR3 size: 16 residues. Germline CDR1 reads SGHRS; CDR2 reads YFSETQ. Based on the CDR3 plus reference TRBV5-1 and TRBJ2-3, the full variable domain is KAGVTQTPRYLIKTRGQQVTLSCSPISGHRSVSWYQQTPGQGLQFLFEYFSETQRNKGNFPGRFSGRQFSNSRSEMNVSTLELGDSALYLCASSPGRDVSTDTQYFGPGTRLTVL.

This clonotype was counted between two and nine times. The J gene is TRBJ1-1, the V gene TRBV7-8; TRBD1 matches 7 bases. The CDR3 is 18 residues long. CDR1 and CDR2 (germline): SGHVS, FQNEAQ. With V trimmed by 0 bases and J by 0 bases, 10 bases remained unmatched. The CDR3 sequence is CASSLASLTGTMNTEAFF. In DNA form, the CDR3 reads TGTGCCAGCAGCTTAGCATCTTTGACAGGGACGATGAACACTGAAGCTTTCTTT.

The V and J genes are TRBV5-4 and TRBJ2-3; TRBD1 agrees at 8 bases. The CDR3 length is 14 residues. Germline V gene lookup returns CDR1 SGHNT and CDR2 YYREEE (reference sequence). V shed 4 bases and J 7 bases; nucleotides not matched to a gene: 8. Written as DNA, the CDR3 is TGTGCCAGCAGCCCGGACAGGGACCCATATACGCAGTATTTT. This gives the protein CASSPDRDPYTQYF.